The rows below give T cell receptor beta chains drawn from one sample of a study of blood T cell repertoires in COVID-19. Profiled with immunoSEQ multiplex PCR; TCRdb holds only in-frame clones, not every one. The table has some 220,000 clones, around four fifths seen once. The sequencing sample was made of peripheral blood. Receptor source: a woman aged 60-75 years with active or convalescent COVID-19. CDR3s include the opening cysteine and the closing phenylalanine or tryptophan. Fields, in order: V gene, clone size, D gene, J gene, CDR3 protein, CDR3 DNA. D genes are given only for firm matches. Not all rows give a size; the values are once, few, many and, for expanded clones, a class.

TRBV27	NA	NA	TRBJ2-2	CASSQGKDTGELFF	TGTGCCAGCAGCCAGGGGAAAGACACCGGGGAGCTGTTTTTT
TRBV27	NA	TRBD1	TRBJ2-7	CASSLSIWDRGLSYEQYF	TGTGCCAGCAGTTTATCGATTTGGGACAGGGGGCTTTCCTACGAGCAGTACTTC
TRBV30	NA	TRBD2	TRBJ2-3	CAWSVLWTSGRGDTQYF	TGTGCCTGGAGTGTCCTCTGGACTAGCGGGAGGGGTGATACGCAGTATTTT
TRBV24-1	NA	NA	TRBJ2-1	CATSDRGAQLYNEQFF	TGTGCCACCAGTGATCGCGGGGCTCAACTTTACAATGAGCAGTTCTTC
TRBV2	NA	NA	TRBJ2-2	CASRRDTGAVGELFF	TGTGCCAGCAGGCGTGACACGGGAGCCGTCGGGGAGCTGTTTTTT
TRBV25-1	NA	TRBD1	TRBJ1-1	CASINRGNTEAFF	TGTGCCAGCATCAACAGGGGTAACACTGAAGCTTTCTTT
TRBV18	NA	NA	TRBJ1-4	CASLRGEAEKLFF	TGTGCCAGCCTCCGGGGGGAGGCTGAAAAACTGTTTTTT
TRBV18	NA	NA	TRBJ1-1	CASSPPSGAAEAFF	TGTGCCAGCTCACCTCCTAGCGGGGCTGCTGAAGCTTTCTTT
TRBV14	NA	NA	TRBJ1-1	CASSQTGRPEAFF	TGTGCCAGCAGCCAAACGGGAAGACCTGAAGCTTTCTTT
TRBV18	NA	TRBD1	TRBJ2-5	CASSQDRGFPQETQYF	TGTGCCAGCTCACAAGACAGGGGATTCCCCCAAGAGACCCAGTACTTC
TRBV24-1	NA	TRBD1	TRBJ2-5	CATSDSWGTVAQETQYF	TGTGCCACCAGTGATTCTTGGGGGACAGTAGCCCAAGAGACCCAGTACTTC
TRBV25-1	NA	NA	TRBJ2-7	CASTSGIYEQYF	TGTGCCAGCACTTCGGGGATTTACGAGCAGTACTTC
TRBV5-1	NA	TRBD1	TRBJ2-7	CASSLTGGWEQYF	TGCGCCAGCAGCTTAACAGGGGGGTGGGAGCAGTACTTC
TRBV6-2/TRBV6-3	NA	NA	TRBJ1-1	CASSYFIARNTEAFF	TGTGCCAGCAGTTACTTTATCGCCAGGAACACTGAAGCTTTCTTT
TRBV30	few	NA	TRBJ1-1	CAWSVASQGQAFF	TGTGCCTGGAGTGTAGCGAGCCAGGGTCAAGCTTTCTTT
TRBV30	NA	NA	TRBJ2-3	CAWSVLSVGDTQYF	TGTGCCTGGAGTGTACTCAGCGTCGGAGATACGCAGTATTTT
TRBV4-2	NA	TRBD2	TRBJ2-2	CASSHPSGGARGGELFF	TGTGCCAGCAGCCACCCTAGCGGGGGGGCACGTGGCGGGGAGCTGTTTTTT
TRBV5-6	NA	NA	TRBJ2-5	CASTVAGVRETQYF	TGTGCCAGCACCGTTGCGGGTGTACGAGAGACCCAGTACTTC
TRBV7-6	NA	NA	TRBJ1-1	CASSPIQGRDTEAFF	TGTGCCAGCAGCCCCATACAGGGACGGGACACTGAAGCTTTCTTT
TRBV4-2	NA	NA	TRBJ1-2	CASSQPTGKDGYTF	TGTGCCAGCAGCCAACCCACAGGGAAGGATGGCTACACCTTC
TRBV19	once	TRBD2	TRBJ2-3	CASRFRREGTDTQYF	TGTGCCAGTCGATTCCGCCGGGAGGGAACAGATACGCAGTATTTT
TRBV3-1/TRBV3-2	NA	TRBD2	TRBJ2-1	CASSQDLSGGNNEQFF	TGTGCCAGCAGCCAAGATCTCTCGGGAGGGAACAATGAGCAGTTCTTC
TRBV6-5	NA	NA	TRBJ1-2	CASGRYGYTF	TGTGCCAGCGGGCGCTATGGCTACACCTTC
TRBV5-4	NA	NA	TRBJ2-3	CASSWEDTDTQYF	TGTGCCAGCAGCTGGGAGGACACTGATACGCAGTATTTT
TRBV15	NA	TRBD1	TRBJ2-1	CATGGAGSEEQFF	TGTGCAACAGGGGGAGCAGGTTCCGAGGAGCAGTTCTTC
TRBV21-1	NA	NA	TRBJ2-7	CASSKDQLASYEQYF	TGTGCCAGCAGCAAAGACCAACTAGCGTCCTACGAGCAGTACTTC
TRBV6-5	NA	NA	TRBJ2-5	CASFRVPETQYF	TGTGCCAGCTTCAGGGTCCCCGAGACCCAGTACTTC
TRBV27	NA	TRBD1	TRBJ2-2	CASSPRQGVGTGELFF	TGTGCCAGCAGTCCCCGACAGGGGGTTGGCACCGGGGAGCTGTTTTTT
TRBV5-5	NA	TRBD2	TRBJ2-2	CASSVGLAGVAGELFF	TGTGCCAGCAGCGTCGGACTAGCGGGGGTAGCCGGGGAGCTGTTTTTT
TRBV7-8	NA	NA	TRBJ1-2	CASSLAPGDYGYTF	TGTGCCAGCAGCTTAGCGCCGGGGGACTATGGCTACACCTTC
TRBV3-1/TRBV3-2	NA	TRBD2	TRBJ2-2	CASSPMGLAGSATLGELFF	TGTGCCAGCAGCCCCATGGGACTAGCGGGATCCGCTACTCTCGGGGAGCTGTTTTTT
TRBV7-2	NA	TRBD2	TRBJ2-2	CASSFSPRAGGRNTGELFF	TGTGCCAGCAGCTTTAGCCCCAGAGCGGGGGGTAGGAACACCGGGGAGCTGTTTTTT
TRBV7-3	NA	NA	TRBJ2-1	CASSFSSGHSYNEQFF	TGTGCCAGCAGCTTCTCCTCGGGACACTCCTACAATGAGCAGTTCTTC
TRBV11-1	few	NA	TRBJ2-1	CASSLYTNAGNEQFF	TGTGCCAGCAGCTTGTATACAAATGCGGGCAATGAGCAGTTCTTC
TRBV19	NA	NA	TRBJ1-6	CASSDRTNSPLHF	TGTGCCAGCTCGGACAGAACTAATTCACCCCTCCACTTT
TRBV7-8	NA	TRBD1	TRBJ2-7	CASSTGQGTPYEQYF	TGTGCCAGCAGCACGGGACAGGGGACCCCCTACGAGCAGTACTTC
TRBV12-3/TRBV12-4	NA	NA	TRBJ1-2	CASSPLNYGYTF	TGTGCCAGCAGTCCTCTAAACTATGGCTACACCTTC
TRBV7-9	NA	NA	TRBJ1-3	CASSFAGTGNTIYF	TGTGCCAGCAGCTTTGCAGGGACTGGAAACACCATATATTTT
TRBV10-3	NA	NA	TRBJ2-2	CAISGRVKTESTGELFF	TGTGCCATCAGTGGCCGGGTCAAGACAGAGAGCACCGGGGAGCTGTTTTTT
TRBV6-6	NA	NA	TRBJ1-1	CASSYSQGRAEAFF	TGTGCCAGCAGTTACTCACAGGGAAGGGCTGAAGCTTTCTTT
TRBV9	once	NA	TRBJ1-2	CASSVASWGGGYTF	TGTGCCAGCAGCGTAGCTTCGTGGGGAGGGGGCTACACCTTC
TRBV3-1/TRBV3-2	once	NA	TRBJ2-3	CASSFGTPTDTQYF	TGTGCCAGCAGTTTCGGGACACCCACAGATACGCAGTATTTT
TRBV9	NA	TRBD2	TRBJ2-3	CASSGHWGLAGSTDTQYF	TGTGCCAGCAGCGGACACTGGGGACTAGCGGGAAGCACAGATACGCAGTATTTT
TRBV2	NA	NA	TRBJ1-5	CASSKESGVGNQPQHF	TGTGCCAGCAGTAAGGAGTCCGGGGTTGGCAATCAGCCCCAGCATTTT
TRBV5-4	NA	TRBD2	TRBJ2-1	CASSSPGLAGANEQFF	TGTGCCAGCAGCTCTCCGGGACTAGCGGGAGCCAATGAGCAGTTCTTC
TRBV15	NA	NA	TRBJ2-1	CATRQTSSNEQFF	TGTGCCACCAGGCAAACTAGCAGTAATGAGCAGTTCTTC
TRBV5-4	NA	TRBD1	TRBJ2-1	CASSALQGVSYNEQFF	TGTGCCAGCAGCGCGTTACAGGGGGTCTCCTACAATGAGCAGTTCTTC
TRBV3-1/TRBV3-2	NA	NA	TRBJ2-7	CASSQGLQSYEQYF	TGTGCCAGCAGCCAGGGACTTCAGTCCTACGAGCAGTACTTC
TRBV11-3	NA	TRBD1	TRBJ2-2	CASSARQGSAGELFF	TGTGCCAGCAGCGCCCGACAGGGGTCAGCCGGGGAGCTGTTTTTT